A selection of T cell receptor beta chains follows, all from one sample in a study of cytomegalovirus exposure and HLA in healthy donors. Repertoires were generated with immunoSEQ multiplex PCR, while TCRdb's copy carries only in-frame clones and drops some. The sample comprises some 150,000 clones, about four fifths of which are singletons, and around 5% rests with the top ten. Sequencing was done on a sample of PBMCs. These receptors originate from a man aged 25 to 40 in good health and CMV-seronegative. CDR3s include the opening cysteine and the closing phenylalanine or tryptophan. The D gene is left open where the match is weak. Clone size appears in some rows only: once, few, many, or a class for an expanded clone.

v_call,clone_size,d_call,j_call,cdr3_aa,cdr3_nt
TRBV6-6,.,TRBD2,TRBJ2-1,CASSNGLALNEQFF,TGTGCCAGCAGTAACGGACTAGCCCTCAATGAGCAGTTCTTC
TRBV10-1,.,.,TRBJ2-1,CASVGSSYNEQFF,TGCGCCAGCGTGGGGAGCTCCTACAATGAGCAGTTCTTC
TRBV9,.,.,TRBJ2-3,CASSVDRGDTQYF,TGTGCCAGCAGCGTAGATCGGGGAGATACGCAGTATTTT
TRBV27,.,TRBD1,TRBJ1-6,CASSLLDRGSPLHF,TGTGCCAGCAGTTTATTGGACAGGGGGTCACCCCTCCACTTT
TRBV27,.,TRBD1,TRBJ1-5,CASRALGTASNQPQHF,TGTGCCAGCAGGGCCTTGGGGACAGCCAGCAATCAGCCCCAGCATTTT
TRBV29-1,.,.,TRBJ1-1,CSVRGMTEEAFF,TGCAGCGTCCGAGGAATGACAGAGGAAGCTTTCTTT
TRBV7-9,few,TRBD1,TRBJ1-2,CASSLPDRAEENYGYTF,TGTGCCAGCAGTTTACCCGACAGGGCCGAGGAGAACTATGGCTACACCTTC
TRBV13,few,TRBD2,TRBJ2-7,CASSNRKRGYEQYF,TGTGCCAGCAGCAACAGGAAGCGGGGCTACGAGCAGTACTTC
TRBV19,.,.,TRBJ2-7,CASSNYLEEQYF,TGTGCCAGTAGTAATTACTTGGAGGAGCAGTACTTC
TRBV7-9,.,TRBD2,TRBJ2-1,CASSPYPLAGAPEQFF,TGTGCCAGCAGCCCCTACCCCCTAGCGGGAGCACCTGAGCAGTTCTTC